The rows below give T cell receptor beta chains drawn from one sample of a study of T cell responses to AZD1222 COVID-19 vaccine. Some clones are missing from TCRdb's copy, which holds only in-frame ones; the method was immunoSEQ multiplex PCR. The repertoire holds 150,000 or so clones, with 70% to 90% as singletons. The source was peripheral blood, collected on day 0 of MenACWY control vaccination. The receptor source for this set is an adult in good health. CDR3s include the opening cysteine and the closing phenylalanine or tryptophan. D genes are given only for firm matches. The listing skips clone size in some rows; elsewhere it reads once, few, many or a size class.

- - TRBJ1-2 TRBV21-1 CASSKTRAGGLANYGYTF TGTGCCAGCAGCAAAACAAGGGCAGGGGGGTTAGCTAACTATGGCTACACCTTC
- - TRBJ1-1 TRBV3-1/TRBV3-2 CASSLGGVSTEAFF TGTGCCAGCAGCCTGGGGGGCGTTAGCACTGAAGCTTTCTTT
- - TRBJ2-1 TRBV5-8 CASSRPTGGGYNEQFF TGTGCCAGCAGCCGCCCTACAGGGGGGGGTTACAATGAGCAGTTCTTC
TRBD1 few TRBJ2-1 TRBV6-2/TRBV6-3 CASSLGTGGWNEQFF TGTGCCAGCAGTCTCGGGACAGGGGGTTGGAATGAGCAGTTCTTC
- - TRBJ1-6 TRBV23-1 CASSQSARGSAFGRNNSPLHF TGCGCCAGCAGTCAATCGGCCAGGGGATCGGCGTTTGGCCGGAATAATTCACCCCTCCACTTT
- - TRBJ2-2 TRBV11-2 CASSLGWGQGRNTGELFF TGTGCCAGCAGCTTAGGATGGGGCCAGGGGCGGAACACCGGGGAGCTGTTTTTT
TRBD1 - TRBJ1-2 TRBV6-2/TRBV6-3 CASSYWAGGSYYGYTF TGTGCCAGCAGTTACTGGGCAGGGGGATCATACTATGGCTACACCTTC
TRBD1 - TRBJ1-2 TRBV12-3/TRBV12-4 CASSTGGGGGYTF TGTGCCAGCAGTACAGGGGGCGGAGGTGGCTACACCTTC
TRBD2 - TRBJ2-1 TRBV3-1/TRBV3-2 CASSLKGLAGLLNEQFF TGTGCCAGCAGTTTAAAGGGGCTAGCGGGGCTCCTCAATGAGCAGTTCTTC
- - TRBJ1-3 TRBV19 CASRLRGGNSGNTIYF TGTGCCAGTAGGCTAAGGGGAGGAAACTCTGGAAACACCATATATTTT
TRBD1 - TRBJ1-4 TRBV7-9 CASSPRDSLNEKLFF TGTGCCAGCAGCCCCCGGGACAGCCTTAATGAAAAACTGTTTTTT
- few TRBJ2-6 TRBV7-2 CASSQMGGANVLTF TGTGCCAGCAGCCAGATGGGTGGGGCCAACGTCCTGACTTTC
- - TRBJ1-6 TRBV11-2 CASSYGDGGDSPLHF TGTGCCAGCAGCTATGGGGACGGTGGTGATTCACCCCTCCACTTT
- - TRBJ2-7 TRBV20-1 CSASYRRDGDEQYF TGCAGTGCTAGTTATCGGCGGGATGGAGACGAGCAGTACTTC
- few TRBJ1-3 TRBV15 CATSRDRNSGNTIYF TGTGCCACCAGCAGAGACAGAAACTCTGGAAACACCATATATTTT
TRBD1 - TRBJ1-6 TRBV27 CASSSPRDRGNSPLHF TGTGCCAGCAGTTCCCCACGCGACAGGGGAAATTCACCCCTCCACTTT
TRBD1 - TRBJ1-2 TRBV19 CASSLGQGARGYTF TGTGCCAGTAGTCTTGGACAGGGGGCGAGGGGCTACACCTTC
- - TRBJ1-3 TRBV30 CAWSRGNTIYF TGTGCCTGGAGTCGTGGAAACACCATATATTTT
- - TRBJ1-4 TRBV29-1 CSAFGGAEKLFF TGCAGCGCCTTTGGGGGAGCGGAAAAACTGTTTTTT
TRBD2 - TRBJ2-1 TRBV4-1 CASSVAGGPIFGNEQFF TGCGCCAGCAGTGTAGCGGGGGGGCCCATTTTCGGAAATGAGCAGTTCTTC
- - TRBJ2-7 TRBV7-9 CASSFPGDSYEQYF TGTGCCAGCAGCTTTCCAGGAGATTCCTACGAGCAGTACTTC
- - TRBJ1-1 TRBV28 CASSLRGNTEAFF TGTGCCAGCAGTTTAAGGGGGAACACTGAAGCTTTCTTT
TRBD2 - TRBJ2-7 TRBV7-9 CASSPTSAFSYEQYF TGTGCCAGCAGTCCCACTAGCGCCTTTTCCTACGAGCAGTACTTC
- - TRBJ2-5 TRBV11-2 CASSLASQETQYF TGTGCCAGCAGCTTGGCCTCCCAAGAGACCCAGTACTTC
- - TRBJ2-2 TRBV19 CASSIRGLRWNTGELFF TGTGCCAGTAGTATCCGCGGGTTGCGGTGGAACACCGGGGAGCTGTTTTTT